This entry features one TCR beta chain sequence. The germline CDR1 and CDR2 sequences are WNHNN and SYGVQD (reference sequence). CDR3 length equals 15 residues. Germline trimming cut 6 bases from V and 0 bases from J; bases unmatched to any gene: 4. The data derive from a study of blood T cell repertoires in COVID-19. Study-wide background: From the United States, Italy and Spain came samples of acute and convalescent COVID-19. Sources were T cells, B-cell-depleted T cells, or PBMCs; the material itself was cDNA or gDNA.

Clones were sequenced by immunoSEQ multiplex PCR, and TCRdb holds only the in-frame ones, with some missing. Counted here are 150,000 to 180,000 clones, 91% occurring once; the ten biggest clones make up 0.55%. V is TRBV10-1 and J is TRBJ2-3, with 9 bases aligning to TRBD2. The origin of this receptor is a man in his forties or fifties with acute or convalescent COVID-19. Source material: peripheral blood. The CDR3 loop reads CASSPTSGSTDTQYF. DNA of the CDR3: TGCGCCAGCAGCCCCACTAGCGGGAGCACAGATACGCAGTATTTT.